The 14 T cell receptor beta chains below all came from one sample that was sequenced in a study of blood T cell repertoires in COVID-19. The repertoire was sequenced with immunoSEQ multiplex PCR; TCRdb's copy has only in-frame clones and lacks some. This table holds 25,000 to 30,000 clones, around 83% found once. Input material: peripheral blood. Receptor source: a man in his 70s with acute or convalescent COVID-19.

V is TRBV18 and J is TRBJ2-7; D uncertain. The CDR3 covers 14 residues. Trimming shortened V by 0 bases and J by 4 bases, and 10 bases separated the two germline ends. From germline, CDR1 is KGHSH and CDR2 LQKENI. This chain's CDR3 is CASSPPSSEYEQYF. As DNA, the CDR3 is TGTGCCAGCTCACCACCGTCCTCCGAGTACGAGCAGTACTTC.

This clone was recorded a few times. Here the CDR3 reads CASSQDLRGAFF. The CDR3 nucleotides are TGTGCCAGCAGCCAGGACCTCCGGGGGGCTTTCTTT. This rearrangement joins TRBV5-8 to TRBJ1-1, with D possibly being TRBD1 (5 bases). Germline V gene lookup returns CDR1 SGHTS and CDR2 YDEGEE. The CDR3 loop spans 12 amino acids. V was trimmed by 4 bases and J by 11 bases, leaving 15 bases between them.

J is TRBJ1-5 and V is TRBV30, with D possibly being TRBD1 (6 bases). Germline CDR1 reads GTSNPN; CDR2 reads SVGIG (reference sequence). The CDR3 extends over 13 amino acids. V lost 5 bases and J 9 bases, leaving 17 bases between the germline ends. In DNA form, the CDR3 reads TGTGCCTGGGGCAACAGGGAGGGCGGGCCCCAGCATTTT. Translated: CAWGNREGGPQHF.

CDR3 protein: CASSWGRVSSEAFF. The CDR3 DNA sequence: TGTGCCAGCAGTTGGGGCCGGGTATCGTCTGAAGCTTTCTTT. The J gene is TRBJ1-1, the V gene TRBV5-8; TRBD1 is a possible D gene (5 bases). V dropped 5 bases and J dropped 6 bases, with 17 bases sitting between them. The CDR3 extends over 14 amino acids. Germline V CDR1 and CDR2: SGHTS, YDEGEE.

On this clone: Different DNA sequences within this sample yield the same CDR3. This chain links TRBV9 with TRBJ1-2, with D possibly TRBD1 on 5 matching bases. Between the trimmed V and J ends, which lost 3 bases and 4 bases, there was a span of 13 bases. The length of the CDR3 is 14 residues. Looked up from germline, CDR1 is SGDLS and CDR2 is YYNGEE. CDR3 protein: CASSDPRGSYGYTF. The DNA for the CDR3 is TGTGCCAGCAGCGATCCCCGGGGGTCCTATGGCTACACCTTC.

The chain recombines TRBV28 with TRBJ2-7, with D perhaps TRBD2 (6 bases). This CDR3 has 12 residues. Per the germline V gene, CDR1 is MDHEN and CDR2 is SYDVKM. Trimming took 8 bases from V and 3 from J, leaving 11 bases between them. This chain's CDR3 is CASGGNFYEQYF. The CDR3 DNA follows: TGTGCCAGCGGAGGGAACTTCTACGAGCAGTACTTC. Looking up the rest from reference TRBV28 and TRBJ2-7 gives the full variable domain: DVKVTQSSRYLVKRTGEKVFLECVQDMDHENMFWYRQDPGLGLRLIYFSYDVKMKEKGDIPEGYSVSREKKERFSLILESASTNQTSMYLCASGGNFYEQYFGPGTRLTVT.

The rearrangement joins TRBV7-9 to TRBJ1-1, with D maybe TRBD1 (6 bases). V was clipped by 4 bases and J by 1 base, with 10 bases between them. Germline CDR1 SEHNR, CDR2 FQNEAQ (reference sequence). The CDR3 totals 14 residues. In DNA, the CDR3 is TGTGCCAGCAGCTCGGTACAGGGGAACACTGAAGCTTTCTTT. Its protein product is CASSSVQGNTEAFF.

The chain couples TRBV7-9 to TRBJ2-7; D possibly corresponds to TRBD2 (7 bases). CDR3 length: 14 residues. The germline V and J ends were trimmed by 2 bases and 7 bases, with 15 bases remaining between them. Germline lookup yields CDR1 SEHNR and CDR2 FQNEAQ (reference sequence). CDR3: CASSLSEGGLEQYF. CDR3 nucleotide sequence: TGTGCCAGCAGCTTATCGGAGGGGGGGCTAGAGCAGTACTTC.

This clone has more than one count but fewer than ten. The V gene is TRBV7-3, the J gene TRBJ2-2; 10 bases line up with TRBD2. The germline V gene encodes CDR1 SGHTA and CDR2 FQGTGA. Trimming cost V 4 bases and J 3 bases; bases outside gene matches: 5. CDR3 length: 16 residues. CDR3 in amino acids: CASSSSSGSYTGELFF. Written as DNA, the CDR3 is TGTGCCAGCAGCTCCTCTAGCGGGAGTTACACCGGGGAGCTGTTTTTT. Complete variable domain (other parts from reference TRBV7-3 and TRBJ2-2): GAGVSQTPSNKVTEKGKYVELRCDPISGHTALYWYRQSLGQGPEFLIYFQGTGAADDSGLPNDRFFAVRPEGSVSTLKIQRTERGDSAVYLCASSSSSGSYTGELFFGEGSRLTVL.

CDR3 sequence: CASSLGQVDYGYTF. DNA for the CDR3: TGCGCCAGCAGCTTGGGACAGGTAGACTATGGCTACACCTTC. This chain joins TRBV5-1 and TRBJ1-2, with D possibly matching TRBD1 (6 bases). The germline V gene has CDR1 SGHRS and CDR2 YFSETQ. The CDR3 is 14 amino acids. The germline V and J ends were trimmed by 0 bases and 3 bases, with 9 bases remaining between them.

V gene TRBV5-4 combines with J gene TRBJ1-6; D is uncertain. The CDR3 is 16 amino acids. V was pared by 1 base and J by 4 bases, with 12 bases between. Germline CDR1 is SGHNT and CDR2 is YYREEE (reference sequence). The CDR3 here is CASSLPPGSYNSPLHF. The CDR3 region has the DNA TGTGCCAGCAGCTTGCCCCCAGGTTCATATAATTCACCCCTCCACTTT.

V and J are TRBV7-8 and TRBJ2-7; D remains ambiguous. The length of the CDR3 is 11 residues. Germline CDR1 reads SGHVS; CDR2 reads FQNEAQ. V lost 5 bases and J 6 bases, leaving 8 bases between the germline ends. CDR3 nucleotide sequence: TGTGCCAGCAGCCCCATGCGCGAGCAGTACTTC. This codes for CASSPMREQYF.

This clone was seen more than once but under ten times. The rearrangement uses TRBV9 and TRBJ2-2, with 8 positions matching TRBD1. CDR1 and CDR2 from the germline V gene are SGDLS and YYNGEE. The CDR3 has 16 amino acids. The junction had 7 bases not matched to a gene; V was cut back by 0 bases and J by 6 bases. CDR3 nucleotides: TGTGCCAGCAGCGTAGGAGACAGGGGAAGGCCCGGGGAGCTGTTTTTT. This sequence encodes CASSVGDRGRPGELFF.

The gene calls are TRBV10-1 and TRBJ1-2; no firm D call. CDR3 length: 13 residues. Germline V gene sequence: CDR1 WNHNN, CDR2 SYGVQD (reference sequence). V was clipped by 6 bases and J by 1 base, with 9 bases between them. The CDR3 reads CASSQNLNYGYTF. CDR3 DNA: TGCGCCAGCAGCCAGAACCTTAACTATGGCTACACCTTC.